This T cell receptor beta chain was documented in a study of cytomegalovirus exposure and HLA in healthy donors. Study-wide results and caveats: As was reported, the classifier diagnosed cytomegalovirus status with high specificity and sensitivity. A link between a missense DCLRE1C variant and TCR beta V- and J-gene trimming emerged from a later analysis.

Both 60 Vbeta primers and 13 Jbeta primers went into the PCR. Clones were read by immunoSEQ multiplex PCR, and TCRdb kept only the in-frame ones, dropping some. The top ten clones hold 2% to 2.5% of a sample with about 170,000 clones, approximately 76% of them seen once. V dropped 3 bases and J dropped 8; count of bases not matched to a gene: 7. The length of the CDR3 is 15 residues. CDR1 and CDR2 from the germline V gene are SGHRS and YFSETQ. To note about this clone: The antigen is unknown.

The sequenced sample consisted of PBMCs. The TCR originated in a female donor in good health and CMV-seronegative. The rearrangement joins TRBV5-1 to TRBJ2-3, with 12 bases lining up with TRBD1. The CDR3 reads CASSSGTGGAGTQYF. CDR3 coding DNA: TGCGCCAGCAGCTCAGGGACAGGGGGCGCAGGTACGCAGTATTTT.